This TCR beta chain was captured in a study of memory CD4+ T cells and cytomegalovirus serostatus. The study, taken as a whole, reports: CMV serostatus prediction reached median AUC 0.95, or 0.91 with US-trained model.

The sort gate was single viable CD3+CD4+CD8-CD45RO+ cells for memory CD4+ T cells. Germline V lookup: CDR1 SGDLS, CDR2 YYNGEE. V was clipped by 4 bases and J by 3 bases, with 16 bases between them. The CDR3 is 15 amino acids. Concerning this clone itself: Its antigen is not identified.

In the original workflow: Out-of-frame sequences were removed, leaving 2 million to 2.5 million distinct TCRbeta sequences. The repertoire was sequenced with immunoSEQ multiplex PCR; TCRdb's copy has only in-frame clones and lacks some. D and trimming were read from the DNA, whereas the V and J calls and clone size are those reported in that table. The sample has roughly 39,000 clones; approximately 78% are singletons. The rearrangement joins TRBV9 to TRBJ2-5; D call uncertain. The clonotype originates from an adult in good health and CMV-seronegative. What was sequenced was memory CD4+ T cells from blood. The CDR3 DNA reads as TGTGCCAGCAGCATTAGGGCCCGACCTGAAGAGACCCAGTACTTC. Translated: CASSIRARPEETQYF.